These 6 T cell receptor beta chains came from one sample sequenced in a study of T cell responses to AZD1222 COVID-19 vaccine. The assay was immunoSEQ multiplex PCR, and TCRdb's table has in-frame clones only and misses some. The repertoire includes roughly 120,000 clones, about 86% of them detected once, and 17% sits in the top ten. The material was peripheral blood, obtained 28 days after the second AZD1222 dose. The receptors derive from an adult who received the AZD1222 COVID-19 vaccine.

The chain has TRBV6-2 or TRBV6-3 and TRBJ2-1; 7 nucleotides align to TRBD1. Germline V gene data show CDR1 as MNHEY and CDR2 as SVGEGT. This CDR3 has 15 residues. Trimming removed 4 bases from V and 10 bases from J; junction bases left unmatched: 13. The CDR3 sequence is CASSSRDSAQGEQFF. In DNA, the CDR3 is TGTGCCAGCAGTTCCCGGGACAGCGCCCAAGGGGAGCAGTTCTTC.

The chain combines TRBV4-2 with TRBJ1-1, with TRBD1 matching 8 bases. Germline V gene lookup returns CDR1 LGHNA and CDR2 YNFKEQ. The CDR3 is 17 residues long. Trimming removed 1 base from V and 0 bases from J; junction bases left unmatched: 7. The CDR3 region is CASSQAGTGPLNTEAFF. The CDR3 DNA sequence: TGTGCCAGCAGCCAAGCCGGGACAGGACCTTTGAACACTGAAGCTTTCTTT.

V gene TRBV7-2 combines with J gene TRBJ2-2, with 13 positions matching TRBD2. Germline CDR1 and CDR2: SGHTA and FQGNSA. The J segment lost 3 bases and the V segment lost 5 bases, leaving 0 bases of the junction unmatched. The CDR3 is 15 amino acids. The CDR3 sequence is CASSGLAGDTGELFF. CDR3 in DNA: TGTGCCAGCAGCGGACTAGCGGGAGACACCGGGGAGCTGTTTTTT.

This rearrangement joins TRBV6-5 to TRBJ2-2; D uncertain. CDR1 and CDR2 (germline): MNHEY, SVGAGI. The V and J ends lost 0 bases and 7 bases respectively, with 9 bases between them. This CDR3 has 14 amino acids. CDR3 bases: TGTGCCAGCAGTTACTCGACGGTGAGCGGGGAGCTGTTTTTT. It translates to CASSYSTVSGELFF.

The chain combines TRBV11-2 with TRBJ2-7; a weak D match, TRBD2 (6 bases). Germline loops: CDR1 SGHAT, CDR2 FQNNGV. The V end was cut by 5 bases, the J end by 3 bases, with 26 bases between. CDR3 length: 18 amino acids. CDR3 in DNA: TGTGCCAGCAGCCATTGGCAGACAACTAGCCCCCTCGTCTACGAGCAGTACTTC. It yields the protein CASSHWQTTSPLVYEQYF. Full variable domain (missing parts from reference TRBV11-2 and TRBJ2-7): EAGVAQSPRYKIIEKRQSVAFWCNPISGHATLYWYQQILGQGPKLLIQFQNNGVVDDSQLPKDRFSAERLKGVDSTLKIQPAKLEDSAVYLCASSHWQTTSPLVYEQYFGPGTRLTVT.

V usage is TRBV5-1 and J usage is TRBJ1-5; the D is unclear. V lost 4 bases and J 0 bases, leaving 11 bases between the germline ends. The CDR3 consists of 15 residues. CDR1 is SGHRS, CDR2 YFSETQ, per germline. In nucleotides, the CDR3 is TGCGCCAGCAGCCCCTCCCCCAGTAGCAATCAGCCCCAGCATTTT. This sequence encodes CASSPSPSSNQPQHF.